The 20 T cell receptor beta chains presented below share a single source sample, sequenced in a study of metastatic and nonmetastatic thyroid tumors (dated by TCRdb to 2020 to 2021). The library was generated by PCR. Sequencing used an Illumina HiSeq 4000. The public sequencing data were trimmed at Q25 with fastp and processed into clonotypes with MiXCR by TCRdb, which kept only in-frame beta chains. The sample records fewer than 35,000 clones, 20% to 25% of which are singletons. Around 3% of the sample lies in the top ten. No treatment had been received by any patient before thyroid surgery. Input material: tumor tissue. These receptors were obtained from a male donor with papillary thyroid cancer or a benign thyroid nodule (not recorded which). Some clones in this sample may be carry-over from other donors' samples.

This clone was found many times. The chain combines TRBV7-9 with TRBJ2-7; D may correspond to TRBD1 or TRBD2 (5 bases each). CDR1 and CDR2 (germline): SEHNR, FQNEAQ (reference sequence). Trimming shortened V by 5 bases and J by 3 bases, and 17 bases separated the two germline ends. CDR3 length equals 15 residues. The CDR3 loop is CASSATGTELYEQYF. The CDR3 DNA reads as TGTGCCAGCAGCGCAACCGGGACGGAGCTCTACGAGCAGTACTTC.

Ten or more counts support this clone. The chain employs TRBV6-4 and TRBJ1-5; possibly TRBD1 for D (5 bases). Per germline, CDR1 MRHNA and CDR2 SNTAGT. The CDR3 loop spans 13 amino acids. V was cut by 8 bases and J by 5 bases, with 13 bases left in between. Here the CDR3 DNA reads TGTGCCAGCTTTGGCAGGGTAGATCAGCCCCAGCATTTT. Protein sequence: CASFGRVDQPQHF.

In this sample, this clone turned up many times. The chain links TRBV7-2 to TRBJ2-1; D unresolved. The CDR3 runs 15 residues. V was trimmed by 1 base and J by 1 base, leaving 8 bases between them. CDR1 is SGHTA and CDR2 is FQGNSA in the germline V gene. The CDR3: CASSLGDSSYNEQFF. The CDR3 coding sequence is TGTGCCAGCAGCTTAGGGGATTCTTCCTACAATGAGCAGTTCTTC.

V is TRBV6-1 and J is TRBJ1-2, with D unresolved. Germline values: CDR1 MNHNS, CDR2 SASEGT. V was shortened by 2 bases and J by 4 bases, with 8 bases between the two germline ends. CDR3 length equals 13 residues. CDR3 DNA sequence: TGTGCCAGCAGTGAATCCGAAAGCTATGGCTACACCTTC. Its translation is CASSESESYGYTF.

The V gene is TRBV20-1, the J gene TRBJ2-3, with 9 bases identical to TRBD2. This CDR3 region has 17 residues. Germline V gives CDR1 DFQATT, CDR2 SNEGSKA (reference sequence). V lost 3 bases and J lost 2; bases outside the gene matches: 12. In DNA, the CDR3 is TGCAGTGCTAGGGGGAGGATAGCGGGGGAATTCACAGATACGCAGTATTTT. Translation gives CSARGRIAGEFTDTQYF.

CDR3 amino acids: CATSRDRPGAVEAFF. The CDR3, as DNA: TGTGCCACCAGCAGAGATCGCCCAGGGGCGGTTGAGGCTTTCTTT. This chain connects TRBV15 to TRBJ1-1; the D gene is possibly TRBD1 (6 bases). CDR3 length equals 15 residues. Trimming took off 0 bases at V and 11 bases at J, with 19 bases between the two ends. Per germline, CDR1 LNHNV and CDR2 YYDKDF (reference sequence).

The chain recombines TRBV20-1 with TRBJ2-7; TRBD1 aligns across 9 bases. V was clipped by 6 bases and J by 2 bases; unmatched bases: 5. Germline V CDR1 and CDR2: DFQATT, SNEGSKA (reference sequence). This CDR3 region has 13 residues. CDR3 protein: CSACRDRAYEQYF. CDR3 nucleotides: TGCAGTGCCTGCCGGGACAGGGCCTACGAGCAGTACTTC.

This clone was counted ten times or more. The J gene is TRBJ1-1, the V gene TRBV27; no reliable D call. The CDR3 totals 13 residues. Germline V gene sequence: CDR1 MNHEY, CDR2 SMNVEV (reference sequence). V lost 1 base and J 2 bases, leaving 5 bases between the germline ends. The CDR3 nucleotides are TGTGCCAGCAGTTTATGGGCAAACACTGAAGCTTTCTTT. This encodes CASSLWANTEAFF.

The genes are TRBV28 and TRBJ2-1; no reliable D call. With 8 bases removed from V and 5 bases from J, the gap between germline ends came to 19 bases. Germline CDR1 and CDR2: MDHEN and SYDVKM. CDR3 length: 15 amino acids. The CDR3, as DNA: TGTGCCAGCTGTCCCGTCGGACGGACCAACAATGAGCAGTTCTTC. Translation: CASCPVGRTNNEQFF.

V gene TRBV27 combines with J gene TRBJ1-4; D gene uncertain. Trimming removed 6 bases at V and 3 bases at J, with 17 bases between. Germline V gives CDR1 MNHEY, CDR2 SMNVEV (reference sequence). The CDR3 contains 16 residues. CDR3 DNA sequence: TGTGCCAGCAGCGCGAGCGTGTGGGCCGCTAATGAAAAACTGTTTTTT. Translation: CASSASVWAANEKLFF.

J is TRBJ2-2 and V is TRBV11-2; 8 bases align to TRBD2. This CDR3 has 19 residues. With 8 bases clipped from V and 0 bases from J, the junction kept 17 bases outside the gene matches. Germline loops: CDR1 SGHAT, CDR2 FQNNGV. CDR3 region: CASHRGLAGSFANTGELFF. For the CDR3, the DNA is TGTGCCAGCCATCGTGGGCTAGCGGGCTCGTTCGCGAACACCGGGGAGCTGTTTTTT.

The table lists this clone with many counts. The chain carries TRBV5-6 and TRBJ1-1, with 7 bases that match TRBD1. J was trimmed by 3 bases and V by 1 base; bases with no gene match: 9. Germline V CDR1 and CDR2: SGHDT, YYEEEE. CDR3 length: 16 residues. In DNA form, the CDR3 reads TGTGCCAGCAGCTTGAGATTTGGCAGGGGGTACACTGAAGCTTTCTTT. It specifies CASSLRFGRGYTEAFF.

V is TRBV30 and J is TRBJ1-6, with D uncertain. The CDR3 extends over 14 amino acids. The V and J ends lost 4 bases and 7 bases respectively, with 14 bases between them. Germline CDR1 is GTSNPN and CDR2 is SVGIG (reference sequence). CDR3 loop: CAWTSRRLNSPLHF. CDR3 DNA sequence: TGTGCCTGGACCTCGAGGCGGTTGAATTCACCCCTCCACTTT.

In its sample, this clone was seen many times. The chain carries TRBV18 and TRBJ1-6; TRBD1 agrees at 9 bases. This CDR3 has 18 residues. Germline CDR1 reads KGHSH; CDR2 reads LQKENI. V lost 2 bases and J lost 7; bases outside the gene matches: 12. The CDR3 reads CASSPSGTGRGYNSPLHF. CDR3 sequence (DNA): TGTGCCAGCTCACCAAGCGGGACAGGGCGGGGATACAATTCACCCCTCCACTTT.

This clone was counted ten times or more. The chain joins TRBV6-5 to TRBJ2-7; the D gene is possibly TRBD1 (6 bases). Germline CDR1 reads MNHEY; CDR2 reads SVGAGI. The ends were cut back, 0 bases at V and 6 bases at J, with 9 bases in the middle. CDR3 length equals 13 residues. This chain's CDR3 is CASSYSQGTEQYF. CDR3 in DNA: TGTGCCAGCAGTTACTCCCAGGGGACCGAGCAGTACTTC.

Ten or more counts support this clone. This chain connects TRBV27 to TRBJ2-3, with D unresolved. The CDR3 length is 13 residues. Between the trimmed V and J ends, which lost 6 bases and 0 bases, there was a span of 7 bases. The germline V gene has CDR1 MNHEY and CDR2 SMNVEV (reference sequence). CDR3 residues: CASRLQSTDTQYF. Here the CDR3 DNA reads TGTGCCAGCAGGCTACAGAGCACAGATACGCAGTATTTT.

As concerns this clone: A junction end diverges from the germline sequence, so it may reflect a read error. The rearrangement uses TRBV28 and TRBJ2-6; D may be TRBD1 (5 bases). The CDR3 is 15 amino acids. CDR1 and CDR2 (germline): MDHEN, SYDVKM. CDR3 nucleotides: TGTGCCAGCAGTAGACTGAGCTATGGGGCCAACGTCATGACTTTC. Translated: CASSRLSYGANVMTF.

This clone was observed at least ten times. This chain joins TRBV5-5 and TRBJ2-1, with TRBD1 matching 8 bases. The CDR3 contains 15 residues. Germline loops: CDR1 SGHKS, CDR2 YYEKEE (reference sequence). V was clipped by 2 bases and J by 6 bases; unmatched bases: 7. CDR3 residues: CASSFETGVRNEQFF. The DNA of the CDR3 is TGTGCCAGCAGCTTCGAGACAGGGGTCCGCAATGAGCAGTTCTTC.

To note about this clone: This may arise from a read error, as a much more abundant clone is one base away. J is TRBJ2-6 and V is TRBV15, with D hard to call. This CDR3 has 17 residues. In germline, CDR1 is LNHNV, CDR2 YYDKDF (reference sequence). CDR3: CVTSRATASTGANVLTF. As DNA, the CDR3 is TGTGTCACCAGTAGAGCTACGGCATCCACTGGGGCCAACGTCCTGACTTTC.

The table lists this clone with many counts. A clone one base away is much larger, so this may be a read error. Other nucleotide sequences from this sample produce the same CDR3. This chain links TRBV7-6 with TRBJ2-3; 10 bases agree with TRBD2. Germline CDR1 SGHVS, CDR2 FNYEAQ. The CDR3 contains 15 residues. CDR3 region: CASSPRTSGEDTQYF. The CDR3 DNA sequence: TGTGCCAGCAGCCCGAGGACTAGCGGAGAAGATACGCAGTACTTT. Together with reference TRBV7-6 and TRBJ2-3, the CDR3 gives the full variable domain: GAGVSQSPRYKVTKRGQDVALRCDPISGHVSLYWYRQALGQGPEFLTYFNYEAQQDKSGLPNDRFSAERPEGSISTLTIQRTEQRDSAMYRCASSPRTSGEDTQYFGPGTRLTVL.